One and the same sample provided the 32 T cell receptor beta chains below, sequenced in a study of shared clonotypes between healthy human individuals. Repertoires were generated with immunoSEQ multiplex PCR, while TCRdb's copy carries only in-frame clones and drops some. Of 800,000 or so clones listed, 96% are singletons. Positively selected for CCR7, the CD45RO-negative cells used as naive CD8 cells excluded terminally differentiated effector memory CD45RA+ cells. Sequenced input: naive CD8+ T cells sorted from blood. These receptors all stem from a man aged 30-40 years in good health.

J is TRBJ2-7 and V is TRBV4-1; TRBD2 matches at 9 bases. Germline V gene lookup returns CDR1 MGHRA and CDR2 YSYEKL. The CDR3 is 13 amino acids. V was clipped by 4 bases and J by 5 bases; unmatched bases: 3. Here the CDR3 DNA reads TGCGCCAGCAGCCCGGGACTAGCAAACGAGCAGTACTTC. It translates to CASSPGLANEQYF.

The chain carries TRBV13 and TRBJ2-3; possibly TRBD2 for D (5 bases). Germline V gives CDR1 PRHDT, CDR2 FYEKMQ (reference sequence). The V end was cut by 3 bases, the J end by 11 bases, with 12 bases between. The CDR3 consists of 12 residues. CDR3 in DNA: TGTGCCAGCAGCTTCGGAGGCCTTGGGCAGTATTTT. Its translation: CASSFGGLGQYF.

The gene calls are TRBV25-1 and TRBJ2-7, with 7 bases that match TRBD1. Trimming at V came to 3 bases and at J to 0 bases, leaving 8 bases not matched to a gene. The CDR3 covers 16 residues. Germline loops: CDR1 MGHDK, CDR2 SYGVNS. The CDR3 protein is CASSDPRDSLSYEQYF. The CDR3 nucleotides are TGTGCCAGCAGTGACCCCCGGGACAGCCTCTCCTACGAGCAGTACTTC.

This sequence joins TRBV7-2 and TRBJ2-2, with TRBD1 as a possible D gene (6 bases). This CDR3 spans 17 amino acids. The ends were cut back, 1 base at V and 3 bases at J, with 15 bases in the middle. In germline, CDR1 is SGHTA, CDR2 FQGNSA. CDR3 loop: CASSLVGRGTDTGELFF. The CDR3 DNA reads TGTGCCAGCAGCTTAGTAGGCAGGGGTACGGACACCGGGGAGCTGTTTTTT.

The J gene is TRBJ2-7, the V gene TRBV5-1; D gene unclear. Germline V gene sequence: CDR1 SGHRS, CDR2 YFSETQ. CDR3 length equals 15 residues. The V end lost 5 bases, the J end lost 0 bases, and 15 bases lay between the germline ends. CDR3 protein: CASRIQLVASYEQYF. CDR3 DNA: TGCGCCAGCAGGATTCAACTGGTAGCCTCCTACGAGCAGTACTTC.

The gene calls are TRBV29-1 and TRBJ2-7; 9 bases line up with TRBD1. With V trimmed by 4 bases and J by 4 bases, 5 bases remained unmatched. Germline V gene lookup returns CDR1 SQVTM and CDR2 ANQGSEA. The CDR3 contains 13 residues. CDR3 sequence (DNA): TGCAGCGTTGCGGGACAGGGCTGGTACGAGCAGTACTTC. It codes for CSVAGQGWYEQYF.

The gene calls are TRBV19 and TRBJ2-2; D perhaps matches TRBD1 (6 bases). The ends were cut back, 10 bases at V and 3 bases at J, with 12 bases in the middle. This CDR3 has 13 residues. The germline gives CDR1 LNHDA, CDR2 SQIVND (reference sequence). CDR3 protein: CAIGQWDTGELFF. In nucleotides, the CDR3 is TGTGCCATCGGACAGTGGGACACCGGGGAGCTGTTTTTT.

The chain joins TRBV7-2 to TRBJ2-7, with 14 bases fitting TRBD2. CDR1 SGHTA and CDR2 FQGNSA come from the germline V gene. CDR3 length: 18 amino acids. The V segment lost 4 bases and the J segment 6 bases; nucleotides outside the gene matches: 14. The CDR3 DNA reads TGTGCCAGCAGCTCCCCGACCGGGACTAGCGGGAGTTGGTTCGAGCAGTACTTC. Translation: CASSSPTGTSGSWFEQYF.

The J gene is TRBJ2-1, the V gene TRBV29-1; D possibly corresponds to TRBD2 (6 bases). There are 13 residues in the CDR3. Germline V gene sequence: CDR1 SQVTM, CDR2 ANQGSEA. The V and J ends lost 6 bases and 4 bases respectively, with 13 bases between them. CDR3 protein: CSVLGLAYNEQFF. The CDR3, as DNA: TGCAGCGTCCTCGGGCTAGCGTACAATGAGCAGTTCTTC.

This clone was seen just once. CDR3 protein: CASSHPAGPTQYF. The DNA for the CDR3 is TGTGCCAGCAGCCACCCTGCTGGTCCGACCCAGTACTTC. The chain couples TRBV7-9 to TRBJ2-5; D gene ambiguous. Germline V lookup: CDR1 SEHNR, CDR2 FQNEAQ (reference sequence). V lost 5 bases and J lost 7, with 14 bases in between. This CDR3 region has 13 residues.

The V gene is TRBV11-2, the J gene TRBJ1-2; the match to TRBD1 covers 10 bases. This CDR3 comprises 15 residues. In germline, CDR1 is SGHAT, CDR2 FQNNGV. V lost 5 bases and J lost 6; bases outside the gene matches: 9. The CDR3 is CASSVPGQGLHGYTF. The CDR3 DNA reads TGTGCCAGCAGCGTTCCGGGACAGGGGTTACATGGCTACACCTTC.

About this clone itself: In this CDR3 the conserved last residue, phenylalanine or tryptophan, is missing, so a read error is likely. This chain joins TRBV7-7 and TRBJ1-1; no firm D call. Germline V gene lookup returns CDR1 SSHAT and CDR2 FNYEAQ (reference sequence). The CDR3 consists of 13 residues. DNA for the CDR3: TGTGCTAGCAGTCACAAAATGAACACTGAAGCTTTCCTT. Amino acid sequence: CASSHKMNTEAFL.

This chain joins TRBV9 and TRBJ1-1; possibly TRBD1 for D (5 bases). Germline V gives CDR1 SGDLS, CDR2 YYNGEE. The CDR3 is 15 residues long. V dropped 4 bases and J dropped 3 bases, with 16 bases sitting between them. The CDR3 DNA reads TGTGCCAGCAGCCCCCTCCGGGACCGCGACACTGAAGCTTTCTTT. It yields the protein CASSPLRDRDTEAFF. Combining the CDR3 with reference TRBV9 and TRBJ1-1 gives the whole variable domain DSGVTQTPKHLITATGQRVTLRCSPRSGDLSVYWYQQSLDQGLQFLIQYYNGEERAKGNILERFSAQQFPDLHSELNLSSLELGDSALYFCASSPLRDRDTEAFFGQGTRLTVV.

The chain employs TRBV19 and TRBJ1-1, with TRBD1 matching 7 bases. CDR3 size: 13 residues. The ends lost 3 bases at V and 4 bases at J; junction bases unmatched: 2. The V gene's germline CDR1 is LNHDA and CDR2 SQIVND (reference sequence). The CDR3 coding sequence is TGTGCCAGTAGTATGACAGGGTTCACTGAAGCTTTCTTT. Translated: CASSMTGFTEAFF.

J is TRBJ1-1 and V is TRBV7-9; the match to TRBD1 covers 10 bases. Germline CDR1 and CDR2: SEHNR and FQNEAQ (reference sequence). V shed 5 bases and J 3 bases; nucleotides not matched to a gene: 6. There are 15 residues in the CDR3. Written as DNA, the CDR3 is TGTGCCAGCAGCCGGGACAGGGGACGGGACACTGAAGCTTTCTTT. This encodes CASSRDRGRDTEAFF.

This sequence joins TRBV7-8 and TRBJ2-3; 12 positions agree with TRBD2. The CDR3 has 16 amino acids. Germline assignment: CDR1 SGHVS and CDR2 FQNEAQ. V was pared by 2 bases and J by 4 bases, with 4 bases of the junction left unmatched. DNA of the CDR3: TGTGCCAGCAGCTTACTTCTAGCGGGGGGGGCAGATACGCAGTATTTT. This gives the protein CASSLLLAGGADTQYF.

V usage is TRBV21-1 and J usage is TRBJ2-7. TRBV21-1 is a listed pseudogene. The CDR3 length is 11 residues. CDR3 bases: TGTGCCAGCAGCAAAGATTCCGAGCAGTACTTC. Translating it yields CASSKDSEQYF.

The CDR3 DNA sequence: TGTGCCAGCAGTCTCGCGGGAGTTCAGCCCCAGCATTTT. This codes for CASSLAGVQPQHF. The chain uses TRBV28 and TRBJ1-5; D remains unclear. Germline V gene data show CDR1 as MDHEN and CDR2 as SYDVKM. The CDR3 is 13 amino acids. Trimming took off 5 bases at V and 6 bases at J, with 11 bases between the two ends.

The J gene is TRBJ2-7, the V gene TRBV11-2; D not certain. The CDR3 runs 14 residues. V was cut by 3 bases and J by 2 bases, with 11 bases left in between. From germline, CDR1 is SGHAT and CDR2 FQNNGV. In DNA form, the CDR3 reads TGTGCCAGCAGCTTTAGTTCACCAACCTACGAGCAGTACTTC. Translated, it gives CASSFSSPTYEQYF.

The sample holds one count of this clone. This chain joins TRBV7-8 and TRBJ2-5, with D possibly TRBD1 on 5 matching bases. This CDR3 contains 12 residues. V was pared by 5 bases and J by 4 bases, with 8 bases between. Germline V gene lookup returns CDR1 SGHVS and CDR2 FQNEAQ. CDR3 in amino acids: CASSGAAETQYF. CDR3 nucleotides: TGTGCCAGCAGCGGGGCGGCAGAGACCCAGTACTTC.

The chain uses TRBV11-2 and TRBJ2-1; TRBD2 aligns across 12 bases. The germline V gene has CDR1 SGHAT and CDR2 FQNNGV. The CDR3 covers 17 residues. J was trimmed by 0 bases and V by 3 bases; bases with no gene match: 3. DNA of the CDR3: TGTGCCAGCAGCTTCGGACTAGCGGGACCCTCCTACAATGAGCAGTTCTTC. It is translated as CASSFGLAGPSYNEQFF.

This chain links TRBV7-9 with TRBJ1-3; D unclear. From germline, CDR1 is SEHNR and CDR2 FQNEAQ (reference sequence). The CDR3 spans 15 residues. V was clipped by 4 bases and J by 0 bases, with 10 bases between them. The CDR3 sequence: CASSSSLSSGNTIYF. The CDR3 DNA reads as TGTGCCAGCAGCTCGTCCCTGAGCTCTGGAAACACCATATATTTT.

The V gene is TRBV5-5, the J gene TRBJ2-5; 11 bases agree with TRBD2. The CDR3 is made up of 15 amino acids. The ends lost 4 bases at V and 4 bases at J; junction bases unmatched: 6. Germline CDR1 reads SGHKS; CDR2 reads YYEKEE (reference sequence). In nucleotides, the CDR3 is TGTGCCAGCAGCACTAGCGGGAGTGTCGGAGAGACCCAGTACTTC. It specifies CASSTSGSVGETQYF.

The genes are TRBV6-5 and TRBJ1-4, with 11 positions matching TRBD1. Germline V CDR1 and CDR2: MNHEY, SVGAGI. The CDR3 has 15 residues. Trimming cost V 6 bases and J 7 bases; bases outside gene matches: 7. The CDR3 spells CASRPGQGDLEKLFF. The CDR3 bases are TGTGCCAGCAGGCCGGGACAGGGGGATCTTGAAAAACTGTTTTTT.

The chain joins TRBV11-2 to TRBJ2-1; D could derive from TRBD1 or TRBD2 (5 bases each). CDR1 and CDR2 (germline): SGHAT, FQNNGV. V shed 5 bases and J shed 5 bases, with 16 bases lying between them. The CDR3 spans 15 residues. The CDR3 here is CASSHSRDGHNEQFF. For the CDR3, the DNA is TGTGCCAGCAGCCACAGCAGGGACGGGCACAATGAGCAGTTCTTC.

The V and J genes are TRBV27 and TRBJ2-1, with D maybe TRBD2 (5 bases). The CDR3 extends over 14 amino acids. Trimming left V 7 bases short and J 6 bases short, with 16 bases between. Germline V gene lookup returns CDR1 MNHEY and CDR2 SMNVEV (reference sequence). The CDR3 reads CASTNGVGFNEQFF. For the CDR3, the DNA is TGTGCCAGCACGAACGGGGTAGGCTTCAATGAGCAGTTCTTC.

This chain joins TRBV5-1 and TRBJ1-1; perhaps TRBD1 as D (5 bases). This CDR3 region has 15 residues. Germline assignment: CDR1 SGHRS and CDR2 YFSETQ. Deletions cut 4 bases from V and 1 base from J, with 14 bases between. CDR3 coding DNA: TGCGCCAGCAGCCACCCACTACAGGAGAACACTGAAGCTTTCTTT. It translates to CASSHPLQENTEAFF. Supplemented by reference TRBV5-1 and TRBJ1-1, the full variable domain reads KAGVTQTPRYLIKTRGQQVTLSCSPISGHRSVSWYQQTPGQGLQFLFEYFSETQRNKGNFPGRFSGRQFSNSRSEMNVSTLELGDSALYLCASSHPLQENTEAFFGQGTRLTVV.

V and J are TRBV9 and TRBJ1-5; 7 bases are shared with TRBD1. The CDR3 runs to 14 residues. Germline CDR1 SGDLS, CDR2 YYNGEE. V lost 3 bases and J lost 3; bases outside the gene matches: 3. DNA for the CDR3: TGTGCCAGCAGCGGGGGACAGTCCAATCAGCCCCAGCATTTT. This codes for CASSGGQSNQPQHF.

The chain links TRBV5-1 to TRBJ2-1, with 9 bases identical to TRBD1. J gave up 0 bases and V 5 bases, and 12 bases lay outside the gene matches. Germline V lookup: CDR1 SGHRS, CDR2 YFSETQ. The CDR3 is 18 residues long. The CDR3 nucleotides are TGCGCCAGCAGTTTTAACGGGACAGGGCTAAGCTCCTACAATGAGCAGTTCTTC. Translation gives CASSFNGTGLSSYNEQFF.

This chain joins TRBV9 and TRBJ2-1, with D tentatively TRBD2 (6 bases). Germline V gene lookup returns CDR1 SGDLS and CDR2 YYNGEE. The CDR3 totals 14 residues. Trimming stripped 3 bases from V and 3 bases from J, with 10 bases between. The CDR3 sequence: CASSGGGNYNEQFF. As DNA, the CDR3 is TGTGCCAGCAGCGGTGGAGGGAACTACAATGAGCAGTTCTTC.

The chain uses TRBV20-1 and TRBJ1-4; no clear D. Trimming pared 2 bases from V and 8 bases from J, leaving 6 bases between. Germline-derived CDR1 and CDR2 are DFQATT and SNEGSKA (reference sequence). CDR3 length: 11 amino acids. The CDR3 region has the DNA TGCAGTGCTAGATGGGGAGAAAAACTGTTTTTT. This gives the protein CSARWGEKLFF.

In this sample, this clone turned up once. The chain combines TRBV9 with TRBJ2-1; no clear D. Germline V gene sequence: CDR1 SGDLS, CDR2 YYNGEE. The CDR3 sequence is 12 residues long. V lost 3 bases and J 5 bases, leaving 6 bases between the germline ends. The CDR3, as DNA: TGTGCCAGCAGCGGCTTACACAATGAGCAGTTCTTC. The encoded protein is CASSGLHNEQFF.